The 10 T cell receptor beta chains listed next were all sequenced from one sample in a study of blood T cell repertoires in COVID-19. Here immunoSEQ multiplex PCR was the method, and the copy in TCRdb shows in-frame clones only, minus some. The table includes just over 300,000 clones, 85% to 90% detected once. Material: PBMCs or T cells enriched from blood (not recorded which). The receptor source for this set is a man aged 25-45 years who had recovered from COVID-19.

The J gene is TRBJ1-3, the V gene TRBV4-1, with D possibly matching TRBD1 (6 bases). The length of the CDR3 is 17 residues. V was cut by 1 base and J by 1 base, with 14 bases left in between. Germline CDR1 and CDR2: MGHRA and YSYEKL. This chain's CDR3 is CASSQGIFDRSGNTIYF. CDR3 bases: TGCGCCAGCAGCCAAGGCATCTTTGACAGGTCTGGAAACACCATATATTTT.

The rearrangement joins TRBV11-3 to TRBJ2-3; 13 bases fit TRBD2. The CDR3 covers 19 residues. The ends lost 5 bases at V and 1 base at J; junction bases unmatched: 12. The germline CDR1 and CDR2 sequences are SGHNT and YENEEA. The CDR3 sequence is CASSKGGLAGVIRTDTQYF. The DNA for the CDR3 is TGTGCCAGCAGCAAGGGTGGACTAGCGGGAGTGATTCGCACAGATACGCAGTATTTT.

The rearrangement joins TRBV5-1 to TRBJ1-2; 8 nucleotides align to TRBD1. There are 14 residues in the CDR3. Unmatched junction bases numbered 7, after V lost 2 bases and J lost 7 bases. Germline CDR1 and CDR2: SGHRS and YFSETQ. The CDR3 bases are TGCGCCAGCAGCTTACCGGACAGGGAGGCTGGCTACACCTTC. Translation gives CASSLPDREAGYTF. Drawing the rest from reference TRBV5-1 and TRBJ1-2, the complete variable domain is KAGVTQTPRYLIKTRGQQVTLSCSPISGHRSVSWYQQTPGQGLQFLFEYFSETQRNKGNFPGRFSGRQFSNSRSEMNVSTLELGDSALYLCASSLPDREAGYTFGSGTRLTVV.

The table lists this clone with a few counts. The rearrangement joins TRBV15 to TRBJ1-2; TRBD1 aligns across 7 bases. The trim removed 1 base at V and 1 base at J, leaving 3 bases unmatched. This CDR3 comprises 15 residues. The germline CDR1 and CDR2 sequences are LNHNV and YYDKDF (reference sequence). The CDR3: CATSRARGINYGYTF. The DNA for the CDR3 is TGTGCCACCAGCAGAGCCAGGGGGATTAACTATGGCTACACCTTC.

The DNA of the CDR3 is TGTGCCAGCAGCTCAGGGGCCCAACCATACGAGCAGTACTTC. Amino acid sequence: CASSSGAQPYEQYF. The V gene is TRBV13, the J gene TRBJ2-7; tentatively, D is TRBD1 (6 bases). The CDR3 covers 14 residues. V lost 4 bases to trimming and J lost 4 bases, with 14 bases between them. Germline V gene sequence: CDR1 PRHDT, CDR2 FYEKMQ (reference sequence). Drawing the rest from reference TRBV13 and TRBJ2-7, the complete variable domain is AAGVIQSPRHLIKEKRETATLKCYPIPRHDTVYWYQQGPGQDPQFLISFYEKMQSDKGSIPDRFSAQQFSDYHSELNMSSLELGDSALYFCASSSGAQPYEQYFGPGTRLTVT.

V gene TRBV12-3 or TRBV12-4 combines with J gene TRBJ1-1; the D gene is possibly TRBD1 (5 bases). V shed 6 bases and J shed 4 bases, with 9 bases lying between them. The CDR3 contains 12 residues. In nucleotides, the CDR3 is TGTGCCAGCAGGACAGCGAGCACTGAAGCTTTCTTT. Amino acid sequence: CASRTASTEAFF.

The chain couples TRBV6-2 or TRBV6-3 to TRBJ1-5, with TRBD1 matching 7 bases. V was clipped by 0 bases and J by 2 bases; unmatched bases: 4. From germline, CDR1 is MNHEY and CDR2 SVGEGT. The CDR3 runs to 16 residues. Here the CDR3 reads CASSYSKGAGNQPQHF. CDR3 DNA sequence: TGTGCCAGCAGTTACTCAAAGGGGGCTGGCAATCAGCCCCAGCATTTT.

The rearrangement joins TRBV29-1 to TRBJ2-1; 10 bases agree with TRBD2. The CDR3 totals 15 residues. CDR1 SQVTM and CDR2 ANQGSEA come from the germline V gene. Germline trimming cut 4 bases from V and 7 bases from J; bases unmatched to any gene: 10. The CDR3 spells CSVGVGAGGRNEQFF. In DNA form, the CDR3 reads TGCAGCGTTGGGGTCGGAGCGGGGGGGCGGAATGAGCAGTTCTTC.

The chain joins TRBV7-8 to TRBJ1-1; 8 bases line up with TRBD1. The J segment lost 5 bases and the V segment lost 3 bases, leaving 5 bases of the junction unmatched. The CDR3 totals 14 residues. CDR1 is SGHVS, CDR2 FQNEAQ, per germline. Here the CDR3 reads CASSFGQGGTEAFF. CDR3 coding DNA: TGTGCCAGCAGCTTTGGACAGGGAGGGACTGAAGCTTTCTTT.

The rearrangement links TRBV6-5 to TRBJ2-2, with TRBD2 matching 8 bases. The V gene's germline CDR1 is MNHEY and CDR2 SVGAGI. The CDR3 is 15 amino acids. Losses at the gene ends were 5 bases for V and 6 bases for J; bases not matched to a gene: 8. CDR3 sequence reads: CASSTGTRGSGELFF. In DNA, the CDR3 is TGTGCCAGCAGTACCGGGACTAGGGGGTCCGGGGAGCTGTTTTTT.